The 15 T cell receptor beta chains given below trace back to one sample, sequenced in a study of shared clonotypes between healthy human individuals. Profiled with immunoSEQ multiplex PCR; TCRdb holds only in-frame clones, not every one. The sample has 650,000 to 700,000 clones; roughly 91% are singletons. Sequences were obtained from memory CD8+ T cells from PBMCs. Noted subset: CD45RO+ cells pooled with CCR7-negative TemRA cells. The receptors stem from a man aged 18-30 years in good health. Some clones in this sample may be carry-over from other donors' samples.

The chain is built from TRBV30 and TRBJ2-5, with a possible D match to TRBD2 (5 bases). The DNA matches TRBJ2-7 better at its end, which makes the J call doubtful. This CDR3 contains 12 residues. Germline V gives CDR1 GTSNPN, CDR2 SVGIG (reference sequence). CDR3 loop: CAWIPRGYEQYF. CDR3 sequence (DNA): TGTGCCTGGATCCCTCGGGGCTACGAGCAGTACTTC.

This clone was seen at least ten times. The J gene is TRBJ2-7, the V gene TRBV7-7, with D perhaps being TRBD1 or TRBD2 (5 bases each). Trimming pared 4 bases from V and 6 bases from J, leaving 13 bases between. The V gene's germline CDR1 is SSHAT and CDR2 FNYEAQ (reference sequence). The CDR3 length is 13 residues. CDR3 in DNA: TGTGCCAGCAGCTCGGGACCGAGGGGCGAGCAGTACTTC. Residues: CASSSGPRGEQYF.

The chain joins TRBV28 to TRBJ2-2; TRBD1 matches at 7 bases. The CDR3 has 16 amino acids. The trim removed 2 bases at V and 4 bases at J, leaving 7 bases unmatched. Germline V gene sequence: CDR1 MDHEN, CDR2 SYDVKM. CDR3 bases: TGTGCCAGCAGTTTAACACAGGGGCGGTTCACCGGGGAGCTGTTTTTT. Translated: CASSLTQGRFTGELFF.

The CDR3 sequence is CASSSYRDRASYEQYF. The CDR3 DNA sequence: TGCGCCAGCAGCTCATACCGGGACAGAGCTTCCTACGAGCAGTACTTC. V gene TRBV5-1 combines with J gene TRBJ2-7, with 7 bases fitting TRBD1. J lost 1 base, V lost 3 bases, and 10 bases had no gene match. Germline V gene sequence: CDR1 SGHRS, CDR2 YFSETQ. CDR3 length: 16 residues.

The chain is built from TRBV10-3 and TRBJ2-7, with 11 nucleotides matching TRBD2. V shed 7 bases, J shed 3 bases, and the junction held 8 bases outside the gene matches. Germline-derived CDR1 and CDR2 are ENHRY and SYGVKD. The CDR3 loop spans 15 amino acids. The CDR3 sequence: CAIKELAGAGYEQYF. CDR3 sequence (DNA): TGTGCCATCAAAGAACTAGCGGGAGCGGGCTACGAGCAGTACTTC.

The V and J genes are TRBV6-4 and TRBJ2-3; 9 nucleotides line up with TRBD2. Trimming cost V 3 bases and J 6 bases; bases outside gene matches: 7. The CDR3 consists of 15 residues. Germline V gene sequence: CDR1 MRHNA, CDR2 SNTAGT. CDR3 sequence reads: CASSEGIAGADTQYF. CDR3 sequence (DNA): TGTGCCAGCAGTGAGGGGATAGCGGGAGCGGATACGCAGTATTTT.

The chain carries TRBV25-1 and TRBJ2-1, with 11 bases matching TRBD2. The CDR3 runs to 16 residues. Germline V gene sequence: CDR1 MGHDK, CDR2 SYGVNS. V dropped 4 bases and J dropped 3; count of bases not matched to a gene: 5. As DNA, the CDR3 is TGTGCCAGCAGTGCTGAAACTAGCGGGGGCTACAATGAGCAGTTCTTC. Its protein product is CASSAETSGGYNEQFF.

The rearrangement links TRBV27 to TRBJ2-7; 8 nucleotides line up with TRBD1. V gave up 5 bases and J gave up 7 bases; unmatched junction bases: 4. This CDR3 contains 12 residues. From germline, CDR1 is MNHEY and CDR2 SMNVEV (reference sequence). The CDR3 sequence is CASSDRGWEQYF. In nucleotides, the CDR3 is TGTGCCAGCAGTGACAGGGGATGGGAGCAGTACTTC.

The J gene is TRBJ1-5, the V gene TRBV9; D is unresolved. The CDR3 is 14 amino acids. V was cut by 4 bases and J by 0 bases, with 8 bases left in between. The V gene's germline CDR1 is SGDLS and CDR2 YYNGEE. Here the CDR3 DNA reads TGTGCCAGCAGCCGGACGGATAGCAATCAGCCCCAGCATTTT. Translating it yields CASSRTDSNQPQHF.

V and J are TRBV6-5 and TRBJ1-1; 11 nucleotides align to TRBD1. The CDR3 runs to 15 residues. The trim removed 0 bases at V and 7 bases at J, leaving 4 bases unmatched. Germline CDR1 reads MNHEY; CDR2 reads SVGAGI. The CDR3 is CASSYSTGTGGEAFF. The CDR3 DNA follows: TGTGCCAGCAGTTACTCGACGGGGACAGGGGGTGAAGCTTTCTTT.

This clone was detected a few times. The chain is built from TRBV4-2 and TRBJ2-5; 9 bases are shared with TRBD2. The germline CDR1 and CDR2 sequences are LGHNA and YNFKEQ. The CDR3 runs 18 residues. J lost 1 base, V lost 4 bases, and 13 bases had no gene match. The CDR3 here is CASSPRGGAGGGQETQYF. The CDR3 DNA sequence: TGTGCCAGCAGCCCCCGGGGGGGAGCGGGAGGCGGCCAAGAGACCCAGTACTTC.

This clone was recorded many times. Written as DNA, the CDR3 is TGTGCCAGCAGCGTGACAGTGGACGAGCAGTACTTC. This gives the protein CASSVTVDEQYF. The rearrangement links TRBV7-9 to TRBJ2-7, with TRBD1 as a possible D gene (5 bases). The CDR3 is 12 residues long. CDR1 and CDR2 (germline): SEHNR, FQNEAQ (reference sequence). The V and J ends lost 5 bases and 5 bases respectively, with 10 bases between them.

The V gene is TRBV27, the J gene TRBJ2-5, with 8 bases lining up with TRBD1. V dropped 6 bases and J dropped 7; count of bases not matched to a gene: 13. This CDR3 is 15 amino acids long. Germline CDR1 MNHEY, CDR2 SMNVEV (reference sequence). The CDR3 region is CASRTIQGVLGTQYF. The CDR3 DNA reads TGTGCCAGCAGGACAATACAGGGGGTGTTGGGGACCCAGTACTTC.

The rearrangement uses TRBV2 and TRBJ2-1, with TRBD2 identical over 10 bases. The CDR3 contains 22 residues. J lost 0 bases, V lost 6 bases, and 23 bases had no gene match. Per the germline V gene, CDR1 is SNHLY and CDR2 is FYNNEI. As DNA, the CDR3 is TGTGCCAGCAGAGACACCGTCGGGGGCTTTACTAGCGGGACTAGCTCCTACAATGAGCAGTTCTTC. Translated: CASRDTVGGFTSGTSSYNEQFF.

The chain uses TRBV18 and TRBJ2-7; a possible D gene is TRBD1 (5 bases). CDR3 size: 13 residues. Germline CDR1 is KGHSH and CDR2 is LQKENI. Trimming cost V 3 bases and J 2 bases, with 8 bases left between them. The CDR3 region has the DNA TGTGCCAGCTCACCGGCAGGGACCTACGAGCAGTACTTC. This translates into CASSPAGTYEQYF.